Sequencing of this T cell receptor beta chain was carried out in a study of post-analysis software for immune sequencing data. Study-level background: Recorded subtypes: relapsing-remitting, secondary progressive, progressive-relapsing; some patients unannotated. Study results and limitations: A significant reduction in normalized Chao1 diversity was observed in multiple sclerosis patients versus controls. Strong co-clustering by F measure linked samples that shared a preparation batch. Patients had higher frequencies than controls of about five TRBV segments, including TRBV5-6, TRBV5-1 and TRBV20-1.

Libraries were made from TCR beta cDNA, and they carried unique molecular identifiers. It was from approximately 0.91 to 9.4 million T cells that roughly 0.5 million cDNA molecules came. MiXCR was run by TCRdb on the PCR reads, yielding one entry per CDR3 protein. The sample carries roughly 410,000 distinct CDR3 sequences, roughly 38% recorded once. Germline loops: CDR1 SGHNT, CDR2 YYREEE (reference sequence). Trimming removed 3 bases from V and 4 bases from J; junction bases left unmatched: 7. CDR3 length: 16 amino acids. In regard to this clonotype: Its antigen is as yet unknown.

Material for sequencing was blood. This chain connects TRBV5-4 to TRBJ2-1; 10 bases map to TRBD2. This TCR came from a girl aged 10 to 17 with multiple sclerosis. The CDR3 sequence: CASSSGTSEPYNEQFF. The CDR3, as DNA: TGTGCCAGCAGCTCGGGGACTAGCGAACCATACAATGAGCAGTTCTTC.